The 9 T cell receptor beta chains below come from one sample, sequenced in a study of breast tumors, draining lymph nodes, adjacent tissues. TCRdb reprocessed the multiplex PCR reads via MiXCR and lists one record per CDR3 protein. The sample includes 24,000 or so distinct CDR3 sequences, 23% of them seen just once. Sequencing was carried out using breast tumor tissue. The receptors were gathered from a female donor with breast cancer. Some clones in this sample may be carry-over from other donors' samples.

Comment on this clonotype: It may be a read error: a sequence one base away is much more abundant. This chain joins TRBV3-1 and TRBJ1-3; no reliable D call. The germline gives CDR1 LGHDT, CDR2 YNNKEL (reference sequence). This CDR3 is built from 15 residues. CDR3 DNA: TGTGTCAGCAGTCGCGAACGGGCCTCTGGAAACACCATATATTTT. It translates to CVSSRERASGNTIYF.

The rearrangement joins TRBV7-6 to TRBJ1-1; no definite D call. Trimming removed 4 bases at V and 4 bases at J, with 10 bases between. Germline V gene data show CDR1 as SGHVS and CDR2 as FNYEAQ. The CDR3 extends over 13 amino acids. In DNA form, the CDR3 reads TGTGCCAGCAGCTCCCAACCGGGCACTGAAGCTTTCTTT. Amino acid sequence: CASSSQPGTEAFF.

There are many counts of this clonotype. The chain carries TRBV20-1 and TRBJ1-5; 9 bases are a match to TRBD1. The CDR3 runs to 17 residues. The V segment lost 5 bases and the J segment 6 bases; nucleotides outside the gene matches: 17. Germline lookup yields CDR1 DFQATT and CDR2 SNEGSKA (reference sequence). CDR3 sequence: CSAVLGQGNTVSQPQHF. CDR3 DNA: TGCAGTGCTGTCTTAGGACAGGGGAATACGGTGAGTCAGCCCCAGCATTTT.

The gene calls are TRBV7-8 and TRBJ1-1, with 8 positions matching TRBD1. The germline V gene encodes CDR1 SGHVS and CDR2 FQNEAQ. V was pared by 5 bases and J by 10 bases, with 18 bases of the junction left unmatched. The CDR3 is 16 residues long. CDR3 protein: CASSGAAGGWSPGAFF. The CDR3, as DNA: TGTGCCAGCAGCGGGGCGGCAGGGGGCTGGTCGCCAGGAGCTTTCTTT.

This clonotype was counted at least ten times. The V gene is TRBV20-1, the J gene TRBJ2-7, with 8 positions matching TRBD2. The CDR3 is 17 amino acids. The V and J ends lost 1 base and 5 bases, in that order; junction bases with no gene match: 16. Looked up from germline, CDR1 is DFQATT and CDR2 is SNEGSKA (reference sequence). The CDR3 DNA sequence: TGCAGTGCTAGAGCGGGGAACCGGTGGCGGGAGGAGGACGAGCAGTACTTC. As protein: CSARAGNRWREEDEQYF.

This chain connects TRBV20-1 to TRBJ2-7; 9 bases are a match to TRBD1. In germline, CDR1 is DFQATT, CDR2 SNEGSKA (reference sequence). The CDR3 runs 14 residues. The V gene end was trimmed by 6 bases and the J gene end by 2 bases; junction bases not matched to a gene: 8. Here the CDR3 reads CSAILGTGTYEQYF. For the CDR3, the DNA is TGCAGTGCAATACTTGGGACAGGGACCTACGAGCAGTACTTC.

This clonotype was seen many times. The CDR3 loop reads CASSLAAGFYEQYF. In DNA, the CDR3 is TGTGCCAGCAGCTTAGCGGCTGGGTTCTACGAGCAGTACTTC. The V call is TRBV7-6, the J call TRBJ2-7; D remains ambiguous. The CDR3 consists of 14 residues. Germline CDR1 is SGHVS and CDR2 is FNYEAQ. V dropped 0 bases and J dropped 3 bases, with 9 bases sitting between them.

This clonotype was seen more than once but under ten times. This may arise from a read error, as a much more abundant clone is one base away. The rearrangement uses TRBV4-2 and TRBJ1-5, with D perhaps TRBD1 (5 bases). Germline-derived CDR1 and CDR2 are LGHNA and YNFKEQ. The CDR3 extends over 14 amino acids. V was pared by 0 bases and J by 7 bases, with 10 bases between. The CDR3 protein is CASSQEWGDQPQHF. The CDR3 coding sequence is TGTGCCAGCAGCCAAGAATGGGGGGACCAGCCCCAGCATTTT.

This clonotype was seen ten or more times. The chain has TRBV9 and TRBJ2-1; TRBD2 matches at 9 bases. Germline V gene lookup returns CDR1 SGDLS and CDR2 YYNGEE. There are 15 residues in the CDR3. Trimming removed 0 bases from V and 5 bases from J; junction bases left unmatched: 3. The CDR3 DNA is TGTGCCAGCAGCGTAGTGGCGGGAGGGCACAATGAGCAGTTCTTC. It encodes CASSVVAGGHNEQFF. Using reference TRBV9 and TRBJ2-1 for the parts outside the CDR3, the full variable domain is DSGVTQTPKHLITATGQRVTLRCSPRSGDLSVYWYQQSLDQGLQFLIQYYNGEERAKGNILERFSAQQFPDLHSELNLSSLELGDSALYFCASSVVAGGHNEQFFGPGTRLTVL.